The 8 T cell receptor beta chains given below trace back to one sample, sequenced in a study of CD8+ T cells in alopecia areata. Following extraction, RNA underwent reverse transcription to cDNA, which served as the sequencing template. TCRdb keeps only in-frame clones here, not all; method: immunoSEQ multiplex PCR. Seen here are 110,000 or so clones, 35% to 45% observed once, and the top ten hold 3% to 3.5%. Input material: CD4+ T cells sorted from blood. All receptors come from a human donor with alopecia areata.

This clone has a handful of counts. V is TRBV29-1 and J is TRBJ1-3; 12 bases fit TRBD1. This CDR3 comprises 16 residues. V was pared by 6 bases and J by 0 bases, with 6 bases of the junction left unmatched. CDR1 and CDR2 (germline): SQVTM, ANQGSEA. CDR3 DNA: TGCAGCGTCTCGGGACAGGGGGCTTCCTCTGGAAACACCATATATTTT. Translated: CSVSGQGASSGNTIYF. Combining the CDR3 with reference TRBV29-1 and TRBJ1-3 gives the whole variable domain SAVISQKPSRDICQRGTSLTIQCQVDSQVTMMFWYRQQPGQSLTLIATANQGSEATYESGFVIDKFPISRPNLTFSTLTVSNMSPEDSSIYLCSVSGQGASSGNTIYFGEGSWLTVV.

This CDR3 reads CSVGSTYEQYF. Here the CDR3 DNA reads TGCAGCGTGGGCAGCACCTACGAGCAGTACTTC. The rearrangement links TRBV29-1 to TRBJ2-7; D remains unclear. The CDR3 consists of 11 residues. Germline V gives CDR1 SQVTM, CDR2 ANQGSEA. The V and J ends lost 6 bases and 2 bases respectively, with 8 bases between them.

This clone was seen a few times. This chain joins TRBV29-1 and TRBJ2-2; D gene uncertain. Trimming left V 3 bases short and J 3 bases short, with 8 bases between. The germline V gene encodes CDR1 SQVTM and CDR2 ANQGSEA. CDR3 length: 13 residues. Here the CDR3 reads CSVDESYTGELFF. The CDR3 coding sequence is TGCAGCGTTGATGAGTCCTACACCGGGGAGCTGTTTTTT.

This clone was seen a few times. This chain uses TRBV28 with TRBJ2-3; 14 bases match TRBD2. Germline V CDR1 and CDR2: MDHEN, SYDVKM. This CDR3 is 15 amino acids long. V was pared by 5 bases and J by 6 bases, with 4 bases of the junction left unmatched. The CDR3: CASSAGLAGDDTQYF. The CDR3 DNA reads TGTGCCAGCAGTGCGGGACTAGCGGGAGACGATACGCAGTATTTT.

The rearrangement joins TRBV11-2 to TRBJ1-2; the match to TRBD1 covers 8 bases. The junction had 3 bases not matched to a gene; V was cut back by 5 bases and J by 1 base. The germline V gene has CDR1 SGHAT and CDR2 FQNNGV. The CDR3 totals 14 residues. CDR3 DNA sequence: TGTGCCAGCAGCCCCGACAGGGGTAACTATGGCTACACCTTC. This codes for CASSPDRGNYGYTF. Full variable domain (outside the CDR3, taken from reference TRBV11-2 and TRBJ1-2): EAGVAQSPRYKIIEKRQSVAFWCNPISGHATLYWYQQILGQGPKLLIQFQNNGVVDDSQLPKDRFSAERLKGVDSTLKIQPAKLEDSAVYLCASSPDRGNYGYTFGSGTRLTVV.

This sequence joins TRBV29-1 and TRBJ1-1, with no clear D. The CDR3 is 13 amino acids. CDR1 and CDR2 from the germline V gene are SQVTM and ANQGSEA. The V and J ends lost 2 bases and 4 bases respectively, with 11 bases between them. CDR3 region: CSVEQAGGTEAFF. The CDR3 region has the DNA TGCAGCGTTGAACAGGCGGGTGGCACTGAAGCTTTCTTT.

This clone was observed a handful of times. The gene calls are TRBV28 and TRBJ1-1; the D gene is possibly TRBD1 (6 bases). Trimming took 7 bases from V and 11 from J, leaving 23 bases between them. CDR3 size: 14 residues. CDR1 is MDHEN, CDR2 SYDVKM, per germline. Here the CDR3 reads CASTRGGKHSVAFF. Here the CDR3 DNA reads TGTGCCAGCACGAGAGGGGGAAAACACTCTGTGGCTTTCTTT.

V usage is TRBV2 and J usage is TRBJ2-4; no clear D. The germline V and J ends were trimmed by 4 bases and 0 bases, with 4 bases remaining between them. This CDR3 contains 13 residues. Per the germline V gene, CDR1 is SNHLY and CDR2 is FYNNEI. In DNA, the CDR3 is TGTGCCAGCAGTGCCCTAGCCAAAAACATTCAGTACTTC. This codes for CASSALAKNIQYF.